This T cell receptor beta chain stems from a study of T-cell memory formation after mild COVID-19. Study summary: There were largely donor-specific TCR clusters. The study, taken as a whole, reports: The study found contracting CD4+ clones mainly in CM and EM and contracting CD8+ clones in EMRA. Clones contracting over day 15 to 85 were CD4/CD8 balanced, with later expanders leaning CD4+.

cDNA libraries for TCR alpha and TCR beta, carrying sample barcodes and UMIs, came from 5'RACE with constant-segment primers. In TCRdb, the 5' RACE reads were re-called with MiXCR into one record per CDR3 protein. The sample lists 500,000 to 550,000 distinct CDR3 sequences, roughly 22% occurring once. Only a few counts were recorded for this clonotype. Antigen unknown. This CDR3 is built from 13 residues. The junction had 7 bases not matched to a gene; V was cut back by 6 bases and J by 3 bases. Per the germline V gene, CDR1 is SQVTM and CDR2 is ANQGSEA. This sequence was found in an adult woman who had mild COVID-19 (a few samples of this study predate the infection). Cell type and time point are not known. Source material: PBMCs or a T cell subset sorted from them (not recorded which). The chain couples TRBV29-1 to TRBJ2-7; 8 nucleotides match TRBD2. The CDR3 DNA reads TGCAGCGTCATATTCGCGGGGGGCTACGAGCAGTACTTC. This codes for CSVIFAGGYEQYF.